A single sample is the source of the 16 T cell receptor beta chains below, sequenced in a study of cytomegalovirus exposure and HLA in healthy donors (dated by TCRdb to 2015 to 2018). Library creation used the immunoSEQ multiplex PCR assay. A mixture of 60 forward primers for TCR Vbeta segments and 13 reverse primers for TCR Jbeta segments was used in the multiplex PCR. As stored in TCRdb, this immuneACCESS dataset retains in-frame rearrangements with V and J assigned. A fraction of the clones does not appear; measured against another copy, unresolved V genes explain less than half of the discrepancy, and the remainder lacks a known reason. A total of approximately 200,000 clones appear in this sample, 75% to 80% of them only once. About 5.6% of the sample rests with the top ten. The specimen sequenced was PBMCs. The receptor set was obtained from a woman in her twenties or thirties in good health and CMV-seropositive.

J is TRBJ2-3 and V is TRBV19, with D hard to call. V lost 2 bases, J lost 4 bases, and 7 bases lay in between. CDR3 length: 13 residues. In germline, CDR1 is LNHDA, CDR2 SQIVND (reference sequence). Here the CDR3 reads CASSIRVADTQYF. CDR3 DNA: TGTGCCAGTAGTATACGAGTGGCAGATACGCAGTATTTT.

This chain links TRBV9 with TRBJ2-7; D is possibly TRBD2 (5 bases). CDR1 SGDLS and CDR2 YYNGEE come from the germline V gene. This CDR3 spans 13 amino acids. Trimming shortened V by 2 bases and J by 7 bases, and 13 bases separated the two germline ends. The chain's CDR3 is CASSVHSSGEQYF. The CDR3 nucleotides read TGTGCCAGCAGCGTCCATTCCTCGGGGGAGCAGTACTTC.

This clone was detected only a few times. CDR3 sequence (DNA): TGTGCCAGCACTATTGAGGGTCCGACCGGGGAGCTGTTTTTT. The encoded protein is CASTIEGPTGELFF. The chain has TRBV25-1 and TRBJ2-2; tentatively, D is TRBD2 (5 bases). The V end was cut by 7 bases, the J end by 5 bases, with 14 bases between. Germline V gene sequence: CDR1 MGHDK, CDR2 SYGVNS. This CDR3 is 14 amino acids long.

The V call is TRBV7-2, the J call TRBJ2-1; perhaps TRBD2 as D (5 bases). The CDR3 spans 18 residues. Germline CDR1 reads SGHTA; CDR2 reads FQGNSA. With 4 bases removed from V and 5 bases from J, the gap between germline ends came to 24 bases. DNA of the CDR3: TGTGCCAGCAGCTCTCAGTTGGGTTCCGCAGCGGCCGACAATGAGCAGTTCTTC. This sequence encodes CASSSQLGSAAADNEQFF.

With respect to this clone: One end of the junction does not line up with germline, which may come from a read error. At the DNA level, this CDR3 is encoded by other sequences in the same sample as well. The chain uses TRBV7-9 and TRBJ1-1, with a weak D call TRBD1 (5 bases). The CDR3 sequence is 16 residues long. Germline CDR1 and CDR2: SEHNR and FQNEAQ (reference sequence). In DNA, the CDR3 is TGTGCCAGCAGCTTAGAGGGAAGGGGTCCGAACACTGAAGCTTTCTTC. It translates to CASSLEGRGPNTEAFF.

The rearrangement links TRBV15 to TRBJ1-1, with D tentatively TRBD1 (6 bases). The CDR3 length is 15 residues. With 1 base removed from V and 2 bases from J, the gap between germline ends came to 11 bases. CDR1 is LNHNV and CDR2 is YYDKDF in the germline V gene (reference sequence). CDR3 sequence: CATSRADSPNTEAFF. In DNA, the CDR3 is TGTGCCACCAGCAGAGCGGACAGCCCTAACACTGAAGCTTTCTTT.

The chain is built from TRBV7-8 and TRBJ2-1; D might be TRBD1 (5 bases). The CDR3 is 15 residues long. Germline lookup yields CDR1 SGHVS and CDR2 FQNEAQ. V was shortened by 0 bases and J by 0 bases, with 6 bases between the two germline ends. CDR3 nucleotide sequence: TGTGCCAGCAGCTTAGCCAGGGCCTCCTACAATGAGCAGTTCTTC. Translating gives CASSLARASYNEQFF. The full variable domain, its missing parts supplied by reference TRBV7-8 and TRBJ2-1, is GAGVSQSPRYKVAKRGQDVALRCDPISGHVSLFWYQQALGQGPEFLTYFQNEAQLDKSGLPSDRFFAERPEGSVSTLKIQRTQQEDSAVYLCASSLARASYNEQFFGPGTRLTVL.

This clone appeared a few times. This rearrangement joins TRBV6-6 to TRBJ1-1; the match to TRBD1 covers 7 bases. V lost 0 bases, J lost 1 base, and 5 bases stayed unmatched. Germline CDR1 is MNHNY and CDR2 is SVGAGI (reference sequence). The CDR3 loop spans 16 amino acids. CDR3 amino acids: CASSYSTQGGNTEAFF. The CDR3 region has the DNA TGTGCCAGCAGTTACTCAACCCAGGGGGGGAACACTGAAGCTTTCTTT.

The rearrangement joins TRBV7-8 to TRBJ2-7, with D maybe TRBD2 (5 bases). Germline CDR1 SGHVS, CDR2 FQNEAQ. V lost 3 bases to trimming and J lost 3 bases, with 9 bases between them. The CDR3 has 13 amino acids. The CDR3 spells CASSLARGYEQYF. DNA of the CDR3: TGTGCCAGCAGCTTGGCCCGGGGCTACGAGCAGTACTTC.

The gene calls are TRBV6-1 and TRBJ1-2, with 8 bases that match TRBD1. This CDR3 region has 14 residues. In germline, CDR1 is MNHNS, CDR2 SASEGT. The V segment lost 2 bases and the J segment 4 bases; nucleotides outside the gene matches: 3. As DNA, the CDR3 is TGTGCCAGCAGTGAAACAGGGGGTTTCTATGGCTACACCTTC. Its translation is CASSETGGFYGYTF.

This clone appeared a single time. This chain links TRBV7-9 with TRBJ1-5; D might be TRBD1 (5 bases). V shed 2 bases and J shed 1 base, with 6 bases lying between them. The CDR3 spans 14 residues. Germline V gene data show CDR1 as SEHNR and CDR2 as FQNEAQ (reference sequence). CDR3 protein: CASSLPGSNQPQHF. As DNA, the CDR3 is TGTGCCAGCAGCTTACCAGGGAGCAATCAGCCCCAGCATTTT.

The V gene is TRBV4-1, the J gene TRBJ2-5; 11 bases are a match to TRBD2. V was clipped by 4 bases and J by 2 bases; unmatched bases: 6. The CDR3 runs 16 residues. The V gene's germline CDR1 is MGHRA and CDR2 YSYEKL. The CDR3 region is CASSPRVAGGQETQYF. As DNA, the CDR3 is TGCGCCAGCAGCCCCCGGGTAGCGGGGGGGCAAGAGACCCAGTACTTC.

The rearrangement uses TRBV9 and TRBJ1-3; D remains unclear. Germline CDR1 and CDR2: SGDLS and YYNGEE. Trimming removed 3 bases from V and 1 base from J, with 17 bases in between. The CDR3 runs 17 residues. The CDR3 here is CASSALLSPISGNTIYF. In DNA, the CDR3 is TGTGCCAGCAGCGCCCTCCTATCGCCAATATCTGGAAACACCATATATTTT.

This clone was found once. This sequence joins TRBV25-1 and TRBJ1-1; 8 positions match TRBD1. Germline V gives CDR1 MGHDK, CDR2 SYGVNS. The CDR3 is 14 residues long. Germline trimming cut 11 bases from V and 7 bases from J; bases unmatched to any gene: 15. The CDR3 loop is CASQGPRGRDEAFF. DNA for the CDR3: TGTGCCTCGCAGGGACCCAGGGGGCGAGATGAAGCTTTCTTT.

The CDR3 DNA follows: TGCGCCAGCAGTCCCCGGGCCCCCGTCAGTGAGGGCGGGGAGCTGTTTTTT. It yields the protein CASSPRAPVSEGGELFF. The V call is TRBV5-1, the J call TRBJ2-2; the D gene is possibly TRBD2 (5 bases). CDR3 length: 17 residues. The V gene's germline CDR1 is SGHRS and CDR2 YFSETQ. V gave up 5 bases and J gave up 7 bases, with 24 bases separating them.

Comment on this clone: The sample has other DNA sequences that encode this CDR3 too. The chain uses TRBV5-4 and TRBJ2-7, with 7 bases aligning to TRBD1. V was pared by 3 bases and J by 6 bases, with 0 bases of the junction left unmatched. The germline V gene encodes CDR1 SGHNT and CDR2 YYREEE (reference sequence). This CDR3 region has 11 residues. CDR3 bases: TGTGCCAGCAGCTCAGGGGGCGAGCAGTACTTC. Translated, it gives CASSSGGEQYF.